The rows below give T cell receptor beta chains drawn from one sample of a study of T cell repertoires in cytomegalovirus infection. TCRdb passed the reads through MiXCR, listing each CDR3 protein once. The sample records 200,000 or so distinct CDR3 sequences, roughly 34% being singletons. These receptors have no known antigen. Sequenced here: CD8+ T cells from cultured PBMCs, sampled from culture after CMV antigen stimulation. The receptor set was obtained from a human donor in good health (CMV status not recorded). Some clones in this sample may be carry-over from other donors' samples. The CDR3 runs from the conserved cysteine through the conserved F or W. Fields, in order: V gene, clone size, CDR3 length, J gene, D gene, CDR3 protein, CDR3 DNA. A D gene is named only where the DNA matches it firmly. Only some rows state a clone size, as once, few, many or a class for expanded clones.

v_call: TRBV7-9
clone_size: -
cdr3_length: 12
j_call: TRBJ2-5
d_call: -
cdr3_aa: CASSPAGTTQYF
cdr3_nt: TGTGCCAGCAGCCCCGCGGGCACGACCCAGTACTTC

v_call: TRBV12-3/TRBV12-4
clone_size: few
cdr3_length: 15
j_call: TRBJ2-7
d_call: TRBD1
cdr3_aa: CASSLGGTGMYEQYF
cdr3_nt: TGTGCCAGCAGTTTAGGCGGGACAGGGATGTACGAGCAGTACTTC

v_call: TRBV7-4
clone_size: few
cdr3_length: 13
j_call: TRBJ1-4
d_call: -
cdr3_aa: CASSSTSSEKLFF
cdr3_nt: TGTGCCAGCAGCTCGACCTCGTCGGAAAAACTGTTTTTT

v_call: TRBV7-6
clone_size: -
cdr3_length: 13
j_call: TRBJ2-5
d_call: -
cdr3_aa: CASSLLYQETQYF
cdr3_nt: TGTGCCAGCAGTCTTCTGTACCAAGAGACCCAGTACTTC

v_call: TRBV6-5
clone_size: few
cdr3_length: 16
j_call: TRBJ2-3
d_call: -
cdr3_aa: CASSYSRGGLTDTQYF
cdr3_nt: TGTGCCAGCAGTTACTCGAGGGGGGGCCTCACAGATACGCAGTATTTT

v_call: TRBV28
clone_size: -
cdr3_length: 18
j_call: TRBJ2-4
d_call: -
cdr3_aa: CASSSPRIGQLAKNIQYF
cdr3_nt: TGTGCCAGCAGTTCCCCCAGGATAGGGCAGTTAGCCAAAAACATTCAGTACTTC

v_call: TRBV11-1
clone_size: many
cdr3_length: 12
j_call: TRBJ1-1
d_call: -
cdr3_aa: CASSLLNTEAFF
cdr3_nt: TGTGCCAGCAGCCTGTTGAACACTGAAGCTTTCTTT

v_call: TRBV6-1
clone_size: medium-sized
cdr3_length: 19
j_call: TRBJ2-1
d_call: TRBD2
cdr3_aa: CASSRGLAGGASYRDEQFF
cdr3_nt: TGTGCCAGCAGTCGCGGACTAGCGGGAGGCGCCTCTTACCGCGATGAGCAGTTCTTC

v_call: TRBV20-1
clone_size: -
cdr3_length: 14
j_call: TRBJ1-5
d_call: -
cdr3_aa: CSASAATSNQPQHF
cdr3_nt: TGCAGTGCTAGCGCCGCGACTAGCAATCAGCCCCAGCATTTT

v_call: TRBV7-2
clone_size: many
cdr3_length: 14
j_call: TRBJ2-1
d_call: TRBD1
cdr3_aa: CASSPTGTVNEQFF
cdr3_nt: TGTGCCAGCAGCCCTACCGGGACAGTCAATGAGCAGTTCTTC

v_call: TRBV7-9
clone_size: few
cdr3_length: 17
j_call: TRBJ2-5
d_call: TRBD1
cdr3_aa: CASTFREGQGIQETQYF
cdr3_nt: TGTGCCAGCACCTTCCGTGAGGGACAGGGGATCCAAGAGACCCAGTACTTC

v_call: TRBV6-1
clone_size: -
cdr3_length: 17
j_call: TRBJ2-2
d_call: TRBD2
cdr3_aa: CASSERLAGVHTGELFF
cdr3_nt: TGTGCCAGCAGTGAAAGACTAGCGGGAGTCCACACCGGGGAGCTGTTTTTT

v_call: TRBV7-9
clone_size: few
cdr3_length: 14
j_call: TRBJ1-5
d_call: -
cdr3_aa: CASSVTGSNQPQHF
cdr3_nt: TGTGCCAGCAGCGTCACAGGGAGCAATCAGCCCCAGCATTTT

v_call: TRBV7-6
clone_size: -
cdr3_length: 14
j_call: TRBJ2-1
d_call: -
cdr3_aa: CASSPQGGGPSEFF
cdr3_nt: TGTGCCAGCAGCCCCCAGGGGGGAGGGCCCTCGGAGTTCTTC

v_call: TRBV27
clone_size: -
cdr3_length: 14
j_call: TRBJ1-5
d_call: -
cdr3_aa: CASSKTYSNQPQHF
cdr3_nt: TGTGCCAGCAGTAAGACTTATAGCAATCAGCCCCAGCATTTT

v_call: TRBV6-6
clone_size: -
cdr3_length: 12
j_call: TRBJ1-1
d_call: -
cdr3_aa: CASILRGTEAFF
cdr3_nt: TGTGCCAGCATACTGAGGGGCACTGAAGCTTTCTTT

v_call: TRBV24-1
clone_size: -
cdr3_length: 13
j_call: TRBJ2-3
d_call: -
cdr3_aa: CATSDFFGGQQYF
cdr3_nt: TGTGCCACCAGTGATTTCTTCGGGGGACAGCAGTATTTT

v_call: TRBV7-8
clone_size: few
cdr3_length: 17
j_call: TRBJ2-5
d_call: TRBD1
cdr3_aa: CASSLTRDSELQETQYF
cdr3_nt: TGTGCCAGCAGCTTGACCCGGGACAGCGAACTACAAGAGACCCAGTACTTC

v_call: TRBV7-2
clone_size: -
cdr3_length: 17
j_call: TRBJ2-3
d_call: TRBD1
cdr3_aa: CASSFWPGQGGADTQYF
cdr3_nt: TGTGCCAGCAGCTTTTGGCCGGGACAGGGGGGAGCAGATACGCAGTATTTT

v_call: TRBV7-9
clone_size: -
cdr3_length: 16
j_call: TRBJ2-1
d_call: -
cdr3_aa: CASSPRSVAAYNEQFF
cdr3_nt: TGTGCCAGCAGCCCCCGGTCGGTTGCGGCCTACAATGAGCAGTTCTTC

v_call: TRBV20-1
clone_size: -
cdr3_length: 15
j_call: TRBJ2-2
d_call: TRBD2
cdr3_aa: CSAIHGGGRAGELFF
cdr3_nt: TGCAGTGCTATACACGGGGGGGGGCGCGCCGGGGAGCTGTTTTTT

v_call: TRBV6-6
clone_size: -
cdr3_length: 15
j_call: TRBJ2-2
d_call: TRBD1
cdr3_aa: CASRTGTGHPGELFF
cdr3_nt: TGTGCCAGCAGAACCGGGACAGGGCACCCCGGGGAGCTGTTTTTT

v_call: TRBV7-9
clone_size: few
cdr3_length: 14
j_call: TRBJ1-6
d_call: -
cdr3_aa: CASSLSQGNSPLHF
cdr3_nt: TGTGCCAGCAGCTTAAGTCAGGGGAATTCACCCCTCCACTTT

v_call: TRBV12-3/TRBV12-4
clone_size: -
cdr3_length: 17
j_call: TRBJ2-3
d_call: -
cdr3_aa: CASSLAPGTGSTDTQYF
cdr3_nt: TGTGCCAGCAGTTTGGCGCCCGGCACTGGGTCCACAGATACGCAGTATTTT

v_call: TRBV6-1
clone_size: -
cdr3_length: 14
j_call: TRBJ1-1
d_call: -
cdr3_aa: CASPGTWGNTEAFF
cdr3_nt: TGTGCCAGCCCTGGGACCTGGGGGAACACTGAAGCTTTCTTT

v_call: TRBV14
clone_size: -
cdr3_length: 14
j_call: TRBJ1-1
d_call: -
cdr3_aa: CASSSRTGITEAFF
cdr3_nt: TGTGCCAGCAGCTCAAGAACGGGTATCACTGAAGCTTTCTTT

v_call: TRBV20-1
clone_size: few
cdr3_length: 15
j_call: TRBJ2-1
d_call: TRBD2
cdr3_aa: CSARGLAGVYNEQFF
cdr3_nt: TGCAGTGCTAGAGGACTAGCGGGAGTCTACAATGAGCAGTTCTTC

v_call: TRBV7-9
clone_size: few
cdr3_length: 17
j_call: TRBJ1-4
d_call: -
cdr3_aa: CASSSPGFDKNYAKLFF
cdr3_nt: TGTGCCAGCAGCTCCCCCGGGTTCGACAAGAACTACGCAAAACTGTTTTTT

v_call: TRBV7-8
clone_size: -
cdr3_length: 18
j_call: TRBJ2-7
d_call: -
cdr3_aa: CASSKPGTPYKGVYEQYF
cdr3_nt: TGTGCCAGCAGCAAGCCCGGGACACCTTATAAAGGGGTCTACGAGCAGTACTTC

v_call: TRBV2
clone_size: few
cdr3_length: 14
j_call: TRBJ2-3
d_call: -
cdr3_aa: CASSDPLSTDTQYF
cdr3_nt: TGTGCCAGCAGTGACCCCCTTAGCACAGATACGCAGTATTTT

v_call: TRBV7-3
clone_size: few
cdr3_length: 16
j_call: TRBJ2-1
d_call: TRBD2
cdr3_aa: CASSSSSGRGNNEQFF
cdr3_nt: TGTGCCAGCAGCTCCTCTAGCGGGAGGGGTAACAATGAGCAGTTCTTC

v_call: TRBV7-2
clone_size: many
cdr3_length: 14
j_call: TRBJ1-1
d_call: TRBD1
cdr3_aa: CASSLTQGRTEAFF
cdr3_nt: TGTGCCAGCAGCCTGACACAGGGGCGGACTGAAGCTTTCTTT

v_call: TRBV7-3
clone_size: -
cdr3_length: 16
j_call: TRBJ2-3
d_call: TRBD2
cdr3_aa: CASSLTSGSATDTQYF
cdr3_nt: TGTGCCAGCAGCTTAACCAGCGGGAGCGCCACAGATACGCAGTATTTT

v_call: TRBV7-9
clone_size: few
cdr3_length: 17
j_call: TRBJ2-5
d_call: -
cdr3_aa: CASSLYGKAISRETQYF
cdr3_nt: TGTGCCAGCAGCTTATATGGCAAGGCTATCTCGAGGGAGACCCAGTACTTC

v_call: TRBV20-1
clone_size: few
cdr3_length: 16
j_call: TRBJ2-3
d_call: -
cdr3_aa: CSAEAWAVSSTDTQYF
cdr3_nt: TGCAGTGCTGAGGCCTGGGCCGTGTCATCCACAGATACGCAGTATTTT

v_call: TRBV4-1
clone_size: -
cdr3_length: 16
j_call: TRBJ2-2
d_call: TRBD2
cdr3_aa: CASSQGASGNTGELFF
cdr3_nt: TGCGCCAGCAGCCAAGGGGCTAGCGGGAACACCGGGGAGCTGTTTTTT

v_call: TRBV6-1
clone_size: -
cdr3_length: 16
j_call: TRBJ2-5
d_call: -
cdr3_aa: CASSPPARDFQETQYF
cdr3_nt: TGTGCCAGCAGTCCGCCTGCCCGGGATTTCCAAGAGACCCAGTACTTC

v_call: TRBV19
clone_size: few
cdr3_length: 14
j_call: TRBJ2-4
d_call: -
cdr3_aa: CASSIRSEQRDQYF
cdr3_nt: TGTGCCAGTAGTATAAGGTCCGAACAACGGGATCAGTACTTC

v_call: TRBV29-1
clone_size: -
cdr3_length: 18
j_call: TRBJ1-2
d_call: TRBD1
cdr3_aa: CSVEDIVADRTTNYGYTF
cdr3_nt: TGCAGCGTTGAAGATATTGTAGCGGACAGGACTACTAACTATGGCTACACCTTC

v_call: TRBV29-1
clone_size: -
cdr3_length: 17
j_call: TRBJ2-5
d_call: -
cdr3_aa: CSVWMAGEGGYQETQYF
cdr3_nt: TGCAGCGTTTGGATGGCGGGAGAGGGGGGGTACCAAGAGACCCAGTACTTC

v_call: TRBV28
clone_size: -
cdr3_length: 13
j_call: TRBJ2-2
d_call: -
cdr3_aa: CASRSRGTGELFF
cdr3_nt: TGTGCCAGCAGGTCTAGGGGCACCGGGGAGCTGTTTTTT

v_call: TRBV7-6
clone_size: -
cdr3_length: 14
j_call: TRBJ1-5
d_call: -
cdr3_aa: CASSLGESNQPQHF
cdr3_nt: TGTGCCAGCAGCTTAGGAGAGAGCAATCAGCCCCAGCATTTT

v_call: TRBV29-1
clone_size: few
cdr3_length: 12
j_call: TRBJ1-1
d_call: -
cdr3_aa: CSVGGANTEAFF
cdr3_nt: TGCAGCGTTGGAGGCGCGAACACTGAAGCTTTCTTT

v_call: TRBV7-8
clone_size: few
cdr3_length: 14
j_call: TRBJ2-7
d_call: -
cdr3_aa: CASSPGNTRYEQYF
cdr3_nt: TGTGCCAGCAGCCCTGGGAACACCCGCTACGAGCAGTACTTC

v_call: TRBV4-2
clone_size: -
cdr3_length: 20
j_call: TRBJ1-5
d_call: TRBD1
cdr3_aa: CASSQDMFLTGSGGNQPQHF
cdr3_nt: TGTGCCAGCAGCCAAGATATGTTTTTGACAGGGAGTGGCGGCAATCAGCCCCAGCATTTT

v_call: TRBV7-6
clone_size: -
cdr3_length: 14
j_call: TRBJ1-1
d_call: -
cdr3_aa: CASSPLIRNTEAFF
cdr3_nt: TGTGCCAGCAGCCCACTCATTAGGAACACTGAAGCTTTCTTT

v_call: TRBV7-9
clone_size: -
cdr3_length: 13
j_call: TRBJ2-5
d_call: TRBD2
cdr3_aa: CASSLGGQRDQYF
cdr3_nt: TGTGCCAGCAGCTTAGGAGGGCAGCGGGACCAGTACTTC

v_call: TRBV29-1
clone_size: -
cdr3_length: 14
j_call: TRBJ2-1
d_call: TRBD2
cdr3_aa: CSAELAGGGNEQFF
cdr3_nt: TGCAGCGCAGAACTAGCGGGAGGGGGTAATGAGCAGTTCTTC

v_call: TRBV12-3/TRBV12-4
clone_size: few
cdr3_length: 16
j_call: TRBJ2-1
d_call: TRBD2
cdr3_aa: CASSPPAGGTDNEQFF
cdr3_nt: TGTGCCAGCAGTCCGCCAGCGGGAGGGACCGACAATGAGCAGTTCTTC

v_call: TRBV7-2
clone_size: few
cdr3_length: 12
j_call: TRBJ2-7
d_call: -
cdr3_aa: CASSFMAYEQYF
cdr3_nt: TGTGCCAGCAGCTTTATGGCGTACGAGCAGTACTTC